This TCR beta chain was sequenced in a study of post-analysis software for immune sequencing data. Overall study context: The cohort encompassed relapsing-remitting, secondary progressive and progressive-relapsing multiple sclerosis disease courses.

V gave up 1 base and J gave up 6 bases, with 16 bases separating them. The CDR3 has 15 residues. The V gene's germline CDR1 is DFQATT and CDR2 SNEGSKA (reference sequence). To note about this clonotype: The antigen remains undetermined.

General study results and limits: By F measure, samples from a shared preparation batch strongly co-clustered. The normalized Chao1 diversity of multiple sclerosis patients was significantly lower than that of controls. Among four or five TRBV segments more frequent in patients than controls were TRBV5-6, TRBV5-1 and TRBV20-1.

Incorporated into the TCR beta cDNA libraries were unique molecular identifiers, which served to reduce PCR and sequencing biases. Input populations of roughly 1 to 11 million T cells gave rise to approximately 480,000 cDNA molecules. From the PCR reads, TCRdb called clonotypes with MiXCR, one entry per CDR3 protein. The sample lists about half a million distinct CDR3 sequences, under 55% occurring once. The chain joins TRBV20-1 to TRBJ2-4; D possibly corresponds to TRBD2 (5 bases). This receptor was obtained from a girl aged 5-17 years with multiple sclerosis. The sample was blood. CDR3 DNA: TGCAGTGCTAGAGCAGAGGCGGACTCTCTAAACATTCAGTACTTC. Encoded protein: CSARAEADSLNIQYF.